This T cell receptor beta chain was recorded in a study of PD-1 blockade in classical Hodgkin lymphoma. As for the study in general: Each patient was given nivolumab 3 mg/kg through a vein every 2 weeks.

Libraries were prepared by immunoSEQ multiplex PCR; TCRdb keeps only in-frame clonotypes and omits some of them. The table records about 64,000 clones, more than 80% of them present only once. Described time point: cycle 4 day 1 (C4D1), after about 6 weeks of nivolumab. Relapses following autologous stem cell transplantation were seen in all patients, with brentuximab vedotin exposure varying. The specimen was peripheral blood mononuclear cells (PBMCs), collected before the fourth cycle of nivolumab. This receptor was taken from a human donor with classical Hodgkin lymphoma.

Here the CDR3 reads CASRRLAGGGGDEQFF. The CDR3 DNA reads as TGTGCCAGCAGAAGGCTAGCGGGGGGCGGAGGGGATGAGCAGTTCTTC. The V call is TRBV6-6, the J call TRBJ2-1; 11 nucleotides match TRBD2. The V segment lost 6 bases and the J segment 8 bases; nucleotides outside the gene matches: 12. Per the germline V gene, CDR1 is MNHNY and CDR2 is SVGAGI (reference sequence). The CDR3 loop spans 16 amino acids.